This T cell receptor beta chain emerged from a study of T-cell reconstitution after alpha-beta-depleted transplantation in children. Germline CDR1 reads MNHEY; CDR2 reads SMNVEV (reference sequence). The V end was cut by 9 bases, the J end by 1 base, with 18 bases between. CDR3 length: 15 residues. This clonotype was seen repeatedly, ten times or more. Unique molecular identifiers were incorporated into the prepared TCRbeta library. TCRdb called the PCR reads again in MiXCR, with one record for every CDR3 protein. In the table there are about 980,000 distinct CDR3 sequences, about 29% of which are singletons.

The receptor was isolated from a boy under three years old who had a stem cell transplant for SCID, so the T cells may come from the graft donor. This specimen consisted of PBMCs, mostly from graft donor cells, obtained 360 days after TCRalphabeta/CD19-depleted stem cell transplant. This chain connects TRBV27 to TRBJ1-2; no clear D gene. CDR3 sequence (DNA): TGTGCCAGTGCACAAGACGGAGGTGGTAACTATGGCTACACCTTC. This codes for CASAQDGGGNYGYTF.